The clone carrying this T cell receptor beta chain was counted ten times or more. What it binds is not known. The sample belongs to a study of CD8 T cells in ankylosing spondylitis. Study results and caveats: Both synovial fluid and blood in reactive arthritis had previously been reported to carry some motif variants. Ankylosing spondylitis blood appeared to carry a characteristic TCR beta motif of seven to nine highly homologous variants. Clones linked to disease were reported to show significant enrichment in matched ankylosing spondylitis synovial fluid.

TCRdb fed the 5' RACE reads into MiXCR, producing one record per CDR3 protein. Of 500,000 to 650,000 distinct CDR3 sequences in the sample, approximately 5% were seen once. Trimming removed 1 base from V and 6 bases from J, with 14 bases in between. Germline CDR1 reads SGHTA; CDR2 reads FQGNSA. The CDR3 sequence is 15 residues long. The sequence derives from a male donor with ankylosing spondylitis. The rearrangement links TRBV7-2 to TRBJ2-3; no reliable D call. The material sequenced was blood, either unsorted or a sorted T cell fraction (not recorded which). Here the CDR3 reads CASSLVSLGADTQYF. DNA for the CDR3: TGTGCCAGCAGCTTAGTGAGTCTTGGTGCGGATACGCAGTATTTT.